The following is a TCR beta chain sequence with its context. What it binds is unknown. CDR3 length equals 16 residues. Trimming cost V 2 bases and J 5 bases, with 16 bases left between them. Germline loops: CDR1 MNHEY, CDR2 SMNVEV (reference sequence). TCRdb reprocessed the 5' RACE reads via MiXCR and lists one record per CDR3 protein. The sample contains more than 1.5 million distinct CDR3 sequences, more than 30% of which appear only once. This entry belongs to a study of identical twins. Overall study findings and caveats: Abundant beta clonotypes from cord blood bore fewer insertions; memory repertoires lacked this pattern.

The sequence was collected from a newborn girl in good health. This chain uses TRBV27 with TRBJ2-1; D gene unclear. The specimen was cord blood. In DNA, the CDR3 is TGTGCCAGCAGTTTACTCGGGTTCGCGGATGACAATGAGCAGTTCTTC. Translation gives CASSLLGFADDNEQFF.